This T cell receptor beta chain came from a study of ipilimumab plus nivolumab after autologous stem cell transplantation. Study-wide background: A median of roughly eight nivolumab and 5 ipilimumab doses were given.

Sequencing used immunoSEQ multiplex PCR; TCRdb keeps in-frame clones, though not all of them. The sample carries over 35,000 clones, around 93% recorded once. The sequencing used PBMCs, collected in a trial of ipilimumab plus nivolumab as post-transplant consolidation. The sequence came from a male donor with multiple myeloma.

The CDR3 sequence is CASSLGEPNTEAFF. In DNA form, the CDR3 reads TGTGCCAGCAGCCTCGGGGAACCGAACACTGAAGCTTTCTTT. The V and J genes are TRBV5-6 and TRBJ1-1; D is ambiguous. Between the trimmed V and J ends, which lost 4 bases and 1 base, there was a span of 11 bases. The CDR3 runs to 14 residues. The germline gives CDR1 SGHDT, CDR2 YYEEEE.